The rows below give T cell receptor beta chains drawn from one sample of a study of regulatory T cells in long-lasting Graves disease. TCRdb re-derived calls from the multiplex PCR reads in MiXCR, one entry per CDR3 protein. This sample has roughly 420,000 distinct CDR3 sequences, with around 15% found just once. This sample was shared with a second study, whose subject was T cells in Graves' hyperthyroidism and ophthalmopathy.

Sequencing used peripheral blood mononuclear cells (PBMCs), obtained at new diagnosis, from a patient treated with antithyroid drugs. Receptor source: a woman aged 18 to 35 with Graves disease. Each CDR3 is given with its conserved first and last residue. The D gene is left open where the match is weak. The listing skips clone size in some rows; elsewhere it reads once, few, many or a size class.

D gene	clone size	J gene	V gene	CDR3 protein	CDR3 DNA
-	many	TRBJ2-1	TRBV20-1	CSASRQGPYNEQFF	TGCAGTGCTAGCCGGCAGGGACCCTACAATGAGCAGTTCTTC
-	few	TRBJ2-2	TRBV19	CASSWANTGELFF	TGTGCCAGTAGCTGGGCCAACACCGGGGAGCTGTTTTTT
-	many	TRBJ2-5	TRBV9	CASSVDLSGRTQYF	TGTGCCAGCAGCGTAGATTTGTCCGGGAGGACCCAGTACTTC
-	-	TRBJ2-3	TRBV6-1	CASSPHLGRGTDTQYF	TGTGCCAGCAGTCCCCACTTAGGGAGAGGAACAGATACGCAGTATTTT
-	-	TRBJ2-1	TRBV3-1	CASSQGYEQFF	TGTGCCAGCAGCCAAGGCTATGAGCAGTTCTTC
-	many	TRBJ2-3	TRBV12-3/TRBV12-4	CASSLEDSSDTQYF	TGTGCCAGCAGTTTAGAGGACAGCAGTGATACGCAGTATTTT
TRBD2	many	TRBJ2-1	TRBV2	CASRHGRLAGEVREQFF	TGTGCCAGCAGACACGGAAGACTAGCGGGAGAAGTACGTGAGCAGTTCTTC
-	many	TRBJ2-3	TRBV20-1	CSAELYEYTDTQYF	TGCAGTGCGGAACTATATGAATACACAGATACGCAGTATTTT
-	many	TRBJ2-1	TRBV12-3/TRBV12-4	CASREQGPSYNEQFF	TGTGCCAGCAGGGAACAGGGTCCCTCCTACAATGAGCAGTTCTTC
TRBD2	many	TRBJ2-3	TRBV5-1	CASSLAGTSGNSQYF	TGCGCCAGCAGCTTGGCCGGGACTAGCGGGAACTCGCAGTATTTT
-	-	TRBJ1-1	TRBV18	CASSPQEHRINTEAFF	TGTGCCAGCTCACCCCAGGAGCACCGGATTAACACTGAAGCTTTCTTT
TRBD1	many	TRBJ2-1	TRBV12-3/TRBV12-4	CASSLIAGQGRRAYNEQFF	TGTGCCAGCAGTTTGATTGCGGGACAGGGAAGGAGGGCCTACAATGAGCAGTTCTTC
-	-	TRBJ2-7	TRBV6-1	CASSEDRDPWNF	TGTGCCAGCAGTGAAGACCGGGACCCGTGGAACTTC
-	few	TRBJ2-7	TRBV27	CASSLSVVYEQYF	TGTGCCAGCAGTTTATCCGTCGTCTACGAGCAGTACTTC
-	few	TRBJ1-1	TRBV4-2	CASSHGRIGGANAGMNTEAFF	TGTGCCAGCAGCCACGGACGGATAGGGGGGGCCAACGCGGGCATGAACACTGAAGCTTTCTTT
TRBD2	-	TRBJ2-2	TRBV28	CASSLVGLAGGSGTGELFF	TGTGCCAGCAGTTTAGTAGGACTAGCGGGAGGATCGGGGACCGGGGAGCTGTTTTTT
-	many	TRBJ2-3	TRBV28	CASSPGLTPSTDTQYF	TGTGCCAGCAGCCCCGGATTAACACCTAGCACAGATACGCAGTATTTT
TRBD1	many	TRBJ1-2	TRBV28	CASSSTDRGNSYTF	TGTGCCAGCAGTTCAACAGACAGGGGCAACAGCTACACCTTC
-	many	TRBJ2-7	TRBV27	CASSRRTGAYEQYF	TGTGCCAGCAGCCGCCGGACCGGGGCCTACGAGCAGTACTTC
TRBD2	few	TRBJ2-1	TRBV25-1	CASGGLAGHFDEQFF	TGTGCCAGCGGAGGACTAGCGGGGCATTTTGATGAGCAGTTCTTC
TRBD2	few	TRBJ2-7	TRBV30	CAWSLGLAGGPGEQYF	TGTGCCTGGAGTTTAGGACTAGCGGGAGGGCCGGGTGAGCAGTACTTC
-	few	TRBJ2-7	TRBV7-3	CASSLARLQSSYEQYF	TGTGCCAGCAGCTTAGCGAGATTACAGAGCTCCTACGAGCAGTACTTC
TRBD2	few	TRBJ2-3	TRBV6-2/TRBV6-3	CASSYSLAGAVDTQYF	TGTGCCAGCAGTTACTCACTAGCGGGAGCGGTAGATACGCAGTATTTT
TRBD2	many	TRBJ2-3	TRBV7-9	CASSLALGTSGRAPDTQYF	TGTGCCAGCAGCTTAGCCCTCGGGACTAGCGGGAGGGCCCCGGATACGCAGTATTTT
-	few	TRBJ2-1	TRBV7-6	CASSLEVAHNEQFF	TGTGCCAGCAGCTTAGAGGTAGCACACAATGAGCAGTTCTTC
-	few	TRBJ2-5	TRBV18	CASSPPSIQETQYF	TGTGCCAGCTCACCACCCAGTATCCAAGAGACCCAGTACTTC
-	few	TRBJ1-5	TRBV10-3	CAIGEGGSNQPQHF	TGTGCCATCGGGGAGGGGGGAAGCAATCAGCCCCAGCATTTT
TRBD2	few	TRBJ2-1	TRBV20-1	CSANMGLAGRNEQFF	TGCAGTGCAAACATGGGACTAGCGGGAAGGAATGAGCAGTTCTTC
TRBD2	-	TRBJ2-1	TRBV12-3/TRBV12-4	CASGTSGFNEQFF	TGTGCCAGCGGGACTAGCGGATTCAATGAGCAGTTCTTC
TRBD2	-	TRBJ2-1	TRBV19	CASKGAGGAYNEQFF	TGTGCCAGTAAGGGGGCGGGAGGGGCCTACAATGAGCAGTTCTTC
TRBD1	few	TRBJ1-3	TRBV28	CASSLEGGGNTIYF	TGTGCCAGCAGCTTAGAAGGGGGCGGCAACACCATATATTTT
TRBD2	-	TRBJ2-3	TRBV9	CASSVELASVADTQYF	TGTGCCAGCAGCGTAGAACTAGCGAGCGTCGCAGATACGCAGTATTTT
TRBD2	many	TRBJ2-5	TRBV12-3/TRBV12-4	CASRQSSGRLETQYF	TGTGCCAGCAGACAATCTAGCGGGAGATTAGAGACCCAGTACTTC
-	many	TRBJ2-7	TRBV2	CASSVFAGPADYEQYF	TGTGCCAGCAGTGTGTTCGCCGGGCCCGCAGACTACGAGCAGTACTTC
-	few	TRBJ1-2	TRBV7-3	CASSLGQFPYGYTF	TGTGCCAGCAGTTTAGGACAGTTTCCCTATGGCTACACCTTC
TRBD1	few	TRBJ1-5	TRBV30	CAWGQDLNQPQHF	TGTGCCTGGGGACAGGACCTCAATCAGCCCCAGCATTTT
-	-	TRBJ2-7	TRBV3-1	CASSPWGANSYEQYF	TGTGCCAGCAGCCCCTGGGGGGCCAACTCCTACGAGCAGTACTTC
-	many	TRBJ2-5	TRBV28	CASSYRGAQYF	TGTGCCAGCAGTTATCGCGGAGCCCAGTACTTC
-	many	TRBJ2-5	TRBV12-3/TRBV12-4	CASKSGLETQYF	TGTGCCAGCAAAAGCGGGCTGGAGACCCAGTACTTC
-	many	TRBJ2-7	TRBV7-3	CASSLGDSYEQYF	TGTGCCAGCAGCTTAGGGGACTCCTACGAGCAGTACTTC
-	few	TRBJ1-2	TRBV6-5	CASSYSDPLRSPNYGYTF	TGTGCCAGCAGTTATTCTGACCCTCTGAGGAGCCCTAACTATGGCTACACCTTC
TRBD1	-	TRBJ2-6	TRBV6-2/TRBV6-3	CASRPGQVRSGANVLTF	TGTGCCAGCAGACCAGGACAGGTACGCTCTGGGGCCAACGTCCTGACTTTC
-	few	TRBJ2-5	TRBV7-2	CASSLLKGGETQYF	TGTGCCAGCAGCTTACTCAAGGGTGGGGAGACCCAGTACTTC
TRBD1	-	TRBJ1-4	TRBV5-1	CASSKRQGEATNEKLFF	TGCGCCAGCAGCAAACGACAGGGGGAGGCAACTAATGAAAAACTGTTTTTT
-	many	TRBJ1-2	TRBV29-1	CSVDEGYTF	TGCAGCGTTGACGAGGGCTACACCTTC
-	-	TRBJ2-2	TRBV20-1	CSARDSYSGELFF	TGCAGTGCTAGAGATTCGTATTCCGGGGAGCTGTTTTTT
-	-	TRBJ2-2	TRBV9	CASSVRGGPNTGELFF	TGTGCCAGCAGCGTAAGGGGGGGCCCGAACACCGGGGAGCTGTTTTTT
-	few	TRBJ1-4	TRBV12-3/TRBV12-4	CASRLQGLNEKLFF	TGTGCCAGCAGACTACAGGGACTTAATGAAAAACTGTTTTTT
TRBD2	many	TRBJ2-1	TRBV11-1	CASSSPGLAGATDEQFF	TGTGCCAGCAGCTCACCGGGACTAGCAGGAGCAACCGATGAGCAGTTCTTC
TRBD2	many	TRBJ2-3	TRBV11-2	CASSQGSGSGTDTQYF	TGCGCCAGCAGCCAAGGTAGCGGGAGCGGAACAGATACGCAGTATTTT
-	many	TRBJ1-5	TRBV12-3/TRBV12-4	CASSVNSNQPQHF	TGTGCCAGCAGCGTCAATAGCAATCAGCCCCAGCATTTT
-	many	TRBJ2-2	TRBV28	CASSISGVAGAARELFF	TGTGCCAGCAGTATCTCAGGCGTGGCAGGGGCGGCCCGGGAGCTGTTTTTT
-	few	TRBJ2-1	TRBV24-1	CATSVGSWDEQFF	TGTGCCACCAGTGTAGGGTCTTGGGATGAGCAGTTCTTC
-	-	TRBJ2-2	TRBV19	CASSIPGSNTGELFF	TGTGCCAGTAGTATCCCCGGGAGTAACACCGGGGAGCTGTTTTTT
TRBD2	many	TRBJ2-3	TRBV18	CASSPLGTSGSADTQYF	TGTGCCAGCTCACCGTTGGGGACTAGCGGGAGTGCAGATACGCAGTATTTT
-	-	TRBJ2-1	TRBV6-2/TRBV6-3	CASSKDLYNEQFF	TGTGCCAGCAGCAAGGACCTCTACAATGAGCAGTTCTTC
-	many	TRBJ2-1	TRBV7-3	CASSKGDKFDEQFF	TGTGCCAGCTCGAAAGGCGATAAATTCGATGAGCAGTTCTTC
-	few	TRBJ2-3	TRBV18	CASSPSRLPDQSTDTQYF	TGTGCCAGCTCACCGTCTCGGTTACCCGACCAAAGCACAGATACGCAGTATTTT
-	-	TRBJ2-5	TRBV28	CASSLGSEETQYF	TGTGCCAGCAGTTTAGGGTCAGAAGAGACCCAGTACTTC